This T cell receptor beta chain was sequenced during a study of blood T cell repertoires in COVID-19. Looking at the study overall: Both acute and convalescent COVID-19 samples were obtained from the United States, Italy and Spain.

Authors' methods: The assay estimated nucleated cells by amplifying reference gene primers. This table comes from immunoSEQ multiplex PCR, and its TCRdb copy is limited to in-frame clones, with some not included. V and J calls and clone size are as listed in that table; D and trimming were resolved from the DNA. Of about 180,000 clones in the sample, roughly nine tenths were seen once. CDR1 and CDR2 (germline): SNHLY, FYNNEI. J was trimmed by 7 bases and V by 5 bases; bases with no gene match: 7. This CDR3 is built from 15 residues. Sequencing was done on a sample of PBMCs or T cells enriched from blood (not recorded which). The chain has TRBV2 and TRBJ2-2, with 10 positions matching TRBD2. The receptor's source is a woman in her 40s with acute COVID-19. The DNA for the CDR3 is TGTGCCAGCAGTCATCTAGCGGGAGTTAACGGGGAGCTGTTTTTT. Translation gives CASSHLAGVNGELFF.